This T cell receptor (beta chain) was observed in a study of beta chain features in type 1 diabetes. Regarding the study as a whole: There was a moderate but significant shortening of TCRB CDR3s in all four CD4+ subsets of Type 1 diabetes patients. Naive, central memory and regulatory TCRB repertoires appeared more similar among patients than healthy donors. Cells carrying high TCR expression could end up over-represented when cDNA is sequenced.

Since all of the isolated RNA was reverse transcribed, expressed TCRB transcripts were what got sequenced. The data were produced by immunoSEQ multiplex PCR, yet TCRdb's version contains in-frame clones alone and is incomplete. The sample lists about 660,000 clones; about 14% were seen once. This CDR3 has 10 amino acids. The V gene's germline CDR1 is SQVTM and CDR2 ANQGSEA. Trimming took off 8 bases at V and 5 bases at J, with 7 bases between the two ends. This clone was seen a few times. What it binds is unknown. The chain links TRBV29-1 to TRBJ2-1, with no clear D. The receptor's source is a man aged 18 to 30 with type 1 diabetes. Sequencing was performed on naive CD4+ T cells from blood. The CDR3 DNA reads as TGCAGCTCTGGGGACAATGAGCAGTTCTTC. It specifies CSSGDNEQFF.